This T cell receptor (beta chain) was identified during a study of blood T cell repertoires in COVID-19. Study at large: PBMCs, B-cell-depleted T cells, or T cells provided the cDNA or gDNA that made up the material.

V shed 7 bases and J 0 bases; nucleotides not matched to a gene: 12. The CDR3 has 17 residues. Germline V lookup: CDR1 MDHEN, CDR2 SYDVKM. The count of this clone is one. Libraries were prepared by immunoSEQ multiplex PCR; TCRdb keeps only in-frame clonotypes and omits some of them. The table has about 190,000 clones, about four fifths seen once. The specimen sequenced was peripheral blood. The receptor was derived from an older woman with COVID-19, enrolled during active disease. V is TRBV28 and J is TRBJ2-3, with TRBD2 identical over 8 bases. The CDR3 region is CASNLSAGGTSTDTQYF. The CDR3, as DNA: TGTGCCAGCAATCTTTCCGCGGGGGGTACTAGCACAGATACGCAGTATTTT.